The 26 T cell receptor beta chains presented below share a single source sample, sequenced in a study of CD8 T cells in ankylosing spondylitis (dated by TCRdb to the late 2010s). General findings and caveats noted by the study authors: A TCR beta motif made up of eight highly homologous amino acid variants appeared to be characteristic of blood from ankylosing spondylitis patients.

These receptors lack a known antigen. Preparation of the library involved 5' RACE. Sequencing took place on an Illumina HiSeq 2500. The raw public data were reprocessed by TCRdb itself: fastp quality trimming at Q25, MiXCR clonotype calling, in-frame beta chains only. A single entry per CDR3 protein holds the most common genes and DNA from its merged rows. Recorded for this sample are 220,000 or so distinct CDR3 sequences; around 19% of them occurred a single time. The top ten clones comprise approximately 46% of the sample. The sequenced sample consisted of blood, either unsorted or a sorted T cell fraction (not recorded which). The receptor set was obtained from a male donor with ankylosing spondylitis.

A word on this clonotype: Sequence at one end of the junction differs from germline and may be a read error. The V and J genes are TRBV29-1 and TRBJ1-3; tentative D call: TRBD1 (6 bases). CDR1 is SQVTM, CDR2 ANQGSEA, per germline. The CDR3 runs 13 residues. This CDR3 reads CSVETPTGNTIFF. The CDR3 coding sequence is TGCAGCGTTGAAACTCCGACAGGAAACACCATATTTTTT.

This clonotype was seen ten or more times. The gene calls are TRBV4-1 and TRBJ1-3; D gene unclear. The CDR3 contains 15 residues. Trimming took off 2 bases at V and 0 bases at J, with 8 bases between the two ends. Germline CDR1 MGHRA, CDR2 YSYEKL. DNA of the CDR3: TGCGCCAGCAGCCAATCACTGCCCTCTGGAAACACCATATATTTT. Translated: CASSQSLPSGNTIYF.

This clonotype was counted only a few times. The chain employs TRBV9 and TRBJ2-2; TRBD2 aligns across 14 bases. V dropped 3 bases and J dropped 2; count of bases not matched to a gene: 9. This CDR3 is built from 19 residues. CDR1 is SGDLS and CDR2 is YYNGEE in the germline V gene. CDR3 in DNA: TGTGCCAGCAGCGCCCCGGGACTAGCGGGAGATGACAACACCGGGGAGCTGTTTTTT. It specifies CASSAPGLAGDDNTGELFF.

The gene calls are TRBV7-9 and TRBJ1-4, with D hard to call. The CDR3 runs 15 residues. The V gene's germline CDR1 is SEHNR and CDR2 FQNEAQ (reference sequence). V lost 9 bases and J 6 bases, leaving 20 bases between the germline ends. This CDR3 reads CASGLDDVFDEKLFF. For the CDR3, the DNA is TGTGCCAGTGGGTTAGACGACGTCTTTGATGAAAAACTGTTTTTT.

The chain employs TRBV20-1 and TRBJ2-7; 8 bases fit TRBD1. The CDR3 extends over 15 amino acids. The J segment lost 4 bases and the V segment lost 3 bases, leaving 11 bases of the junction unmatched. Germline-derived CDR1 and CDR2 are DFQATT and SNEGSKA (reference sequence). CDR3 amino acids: CSASDRGGGFYEQYF. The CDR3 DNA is TGCAGTGCTAGCGACAGGGGTGGCGGTTTTTACGAGCAGTACTTC.

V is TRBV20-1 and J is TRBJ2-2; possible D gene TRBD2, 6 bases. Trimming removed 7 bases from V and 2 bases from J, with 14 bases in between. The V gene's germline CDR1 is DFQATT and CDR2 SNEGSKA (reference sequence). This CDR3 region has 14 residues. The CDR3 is CSVPGTLNTGELFF. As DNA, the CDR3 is TGCAGTGTTCCCGGGACTCTTAACACCGGGGAGCTGTTTTTT.

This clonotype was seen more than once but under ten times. CDR3 region: CASSEFRGQTYEQYF. DNA for the CDR3: TGTGCCAGCAGTGAATTTCGGGGGCAGACCTACGAGCAGTACTTC. The chain has TRBV2 and TRBJ2-7; D may match TRBD1 or TRBD2 (6 bases each). This CDR3 spans 15 amino acids. Germline CDR1 reads SNHLY; CDR2 reads FYNNEI. V gave up 2 bases and J gave up 2 bases, with 13 bases separating them.

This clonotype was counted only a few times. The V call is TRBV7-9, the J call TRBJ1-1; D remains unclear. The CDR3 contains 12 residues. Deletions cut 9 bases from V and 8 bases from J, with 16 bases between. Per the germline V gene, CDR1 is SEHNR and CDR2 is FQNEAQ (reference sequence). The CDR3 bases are TGTGCCAGTAAGGCGCCCATTCCCGAAGCTTTCTTT. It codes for CASKAPIPEAFF.

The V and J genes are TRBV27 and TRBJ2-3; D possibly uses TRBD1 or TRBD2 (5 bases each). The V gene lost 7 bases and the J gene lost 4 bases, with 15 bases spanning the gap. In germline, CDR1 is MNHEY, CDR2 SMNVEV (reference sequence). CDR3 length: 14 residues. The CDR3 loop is CASIPGPGSDTQYF. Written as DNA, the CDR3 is TGTGCCAGCATCCCGGGACCCGGGTCAGATACGCAGTATTTT.

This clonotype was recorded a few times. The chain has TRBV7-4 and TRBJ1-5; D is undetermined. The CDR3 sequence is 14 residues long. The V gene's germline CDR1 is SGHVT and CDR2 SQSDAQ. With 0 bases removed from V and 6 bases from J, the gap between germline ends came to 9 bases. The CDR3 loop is CASSLAFGAQPQHF. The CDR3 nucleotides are TGTGCCAGCAGCTTAGCATTTGGCGCTCAGCCCCAGCATTTT. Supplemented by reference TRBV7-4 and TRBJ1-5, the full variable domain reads GAGVSQSPRYKVAKRGRDVALRCDSISGHVTLYWYRQTLGQGSEVLTYSQSDAQRDKSGRPSGRFSAERPERSVSTLKIQRTEQGDSAVYLCASSLAFGAQPQHFGDGTRLSIL.

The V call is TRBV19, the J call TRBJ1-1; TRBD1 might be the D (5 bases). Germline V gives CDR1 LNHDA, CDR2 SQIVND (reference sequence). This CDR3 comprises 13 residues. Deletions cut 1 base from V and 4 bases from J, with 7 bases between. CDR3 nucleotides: TGTGCCAGTAGTATAGGGGGGGGCACTGAAGCTTTCTTT. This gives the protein CASSIGGGTEAFF.

CDR3: CASSQARSGNIQYF. For the CDR3, the DNA is TGTGCCAGCAGCCAGGCCCGGTCGGGGAACATTCAGTACTTC. The chain recombines TRBV4-2 with TRBJ2-4, with D possibly TRBD2 on 5 matching bases. Trimming stripped 3 bases from V and 7 bases from J, with 13 bases between. The CDR3 runs to 14 residues. The germline V gene encodes CDR1 LGHNA and CDR2 YNFKEQ.

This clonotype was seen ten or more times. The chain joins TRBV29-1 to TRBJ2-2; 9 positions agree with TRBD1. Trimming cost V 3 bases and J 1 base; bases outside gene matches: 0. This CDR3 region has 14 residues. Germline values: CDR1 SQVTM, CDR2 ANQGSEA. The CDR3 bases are TGCAGCGTTGAGGACAGGGGGAACACCGGGGAGCTGTTTTTT. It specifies CSVEDRGNTGELFF.

CDR3 DNA sequence: TGTGCCAGCAGAACGGACCGGAACACTGAAGCTTTCTTT. Protein: CASRTDRNTEAFF. V and J are TRBV7-9 and TRBJ1-1; no clear D gene. The CDR3 loop spans 13 amino acids. Per the germline V gene, CDR1 is SEHNR and CDR2 is FQNEAQ (reference sequence). Trimming shortened V by 6 bases and J by 1 base, and 9 bases separated the two germline ends.

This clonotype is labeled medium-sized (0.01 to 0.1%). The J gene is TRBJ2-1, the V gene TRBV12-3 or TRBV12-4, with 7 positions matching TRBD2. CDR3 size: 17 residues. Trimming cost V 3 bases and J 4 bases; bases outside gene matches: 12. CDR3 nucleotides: TGTGCCAGCAGTTTTTTCTGGGGAGCGGGGATATACAATGAGCAGTTCTTC. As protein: CASSFFWGAGIYNEQFF.

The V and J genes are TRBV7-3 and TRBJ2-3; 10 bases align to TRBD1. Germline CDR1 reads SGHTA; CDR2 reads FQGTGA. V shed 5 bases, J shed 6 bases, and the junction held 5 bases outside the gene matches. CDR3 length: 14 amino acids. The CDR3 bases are TGTGCCAGCAGCCCCGGGACAGGGGAGGATACGCAGTATTTT. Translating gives CASSPGTGEDTQYF.

This CDR3 is CASSGDNSPLHF. In DNA, the CDR3 is TGTGCCAGCAGCGGCGATAATTCACCCCTCCACTTT. The chain combines TRBV9 with TRBJ1-6; D unclear. Trimming cost V 3 bases and J 5 bases, with 3 bases left between them. CDR3 length equals 12 residues. CDR1 is SGDLS, CDR2 YYNGEE, per germline.

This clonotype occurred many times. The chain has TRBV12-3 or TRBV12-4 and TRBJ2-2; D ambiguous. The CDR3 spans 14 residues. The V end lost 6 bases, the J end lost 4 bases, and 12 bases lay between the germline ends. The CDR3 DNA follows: TGTGCCAGCAGCCCACCCGGGCGCACCGGGGAGCTGTTTTTT. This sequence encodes CASSPPGRTGELFF.

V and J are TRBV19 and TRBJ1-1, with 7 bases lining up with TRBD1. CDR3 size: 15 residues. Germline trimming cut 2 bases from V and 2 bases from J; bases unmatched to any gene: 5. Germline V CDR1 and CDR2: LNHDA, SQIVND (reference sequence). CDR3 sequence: CASSIPTGPNTEAFF. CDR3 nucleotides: TGTGCCAGTAGTATACCGACAGGGCCCAACACTGAAGCTTTCTTT.

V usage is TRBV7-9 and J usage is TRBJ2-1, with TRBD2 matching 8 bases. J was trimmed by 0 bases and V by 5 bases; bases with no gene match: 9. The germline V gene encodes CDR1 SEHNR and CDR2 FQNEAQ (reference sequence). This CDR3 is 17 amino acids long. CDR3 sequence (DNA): TGTGCCAGCAGCCCCGGTAGCGGGAAGGACTCCTACAATGAGCAGTTCTTC. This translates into CASSPGSGKDSYNEQFF. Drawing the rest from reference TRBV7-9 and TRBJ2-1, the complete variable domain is DTGVSQNPRHKITKRGQNVTFRCDPISEHNRLYWYRQTLGQGPEFLTYFQNEAQLEKSRLLSDRFSAERPKGSFSTLEIQRTEQGDSAMYLCASSPGSGKDSYNEQFFGPGTRLTVL.

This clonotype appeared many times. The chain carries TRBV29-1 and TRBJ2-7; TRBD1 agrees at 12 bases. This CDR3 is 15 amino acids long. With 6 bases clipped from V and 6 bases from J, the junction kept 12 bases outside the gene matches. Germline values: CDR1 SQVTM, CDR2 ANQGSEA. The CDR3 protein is CSVARGQGAYGEQYF. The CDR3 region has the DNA TGCAGCGTGGCAAGGGGACAGGGGGCCTACGGCGAGCAGTACTTC.

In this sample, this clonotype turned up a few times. In DNA form, the CDR3 reads TGTGCCAACCGGGACAGGGGGCCTGGAAACACCATATATTTT. It translates to CANRDRGPGNTIYF. V gene TRBV21-1 combines with J gene TRBJ1-3; TRBD1, as called in the table, went unchecked against the DNA. TRBV21-1 constitutes a pseudogene. The CDR3 totals 14 residues.

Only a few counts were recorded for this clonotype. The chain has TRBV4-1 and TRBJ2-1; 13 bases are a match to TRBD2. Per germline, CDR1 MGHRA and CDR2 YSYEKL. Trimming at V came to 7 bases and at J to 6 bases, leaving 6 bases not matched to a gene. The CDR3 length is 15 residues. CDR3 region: CASTWTSGSPNEQFF. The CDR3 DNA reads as TGCGCCAGCACATGGACTAGCGGGAGCCCCAATGAGCAGTTCTTC.

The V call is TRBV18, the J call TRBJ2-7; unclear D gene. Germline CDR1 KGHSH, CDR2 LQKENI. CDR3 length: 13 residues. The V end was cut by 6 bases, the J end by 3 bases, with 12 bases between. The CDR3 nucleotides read TGTGCCAGCTCCGAAGGAACATTCTACGAGCAGTACTTC. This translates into CASSEGTFYEQYF.

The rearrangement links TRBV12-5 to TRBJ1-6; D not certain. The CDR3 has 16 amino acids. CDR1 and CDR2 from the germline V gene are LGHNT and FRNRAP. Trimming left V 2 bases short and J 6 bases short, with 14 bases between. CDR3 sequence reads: CASGLLGAQVNSPLHF. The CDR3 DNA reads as TGTGCTAGTGGTTTGTTAGGTGCCCAGGTTAATTCACCCCTCCACTTT.

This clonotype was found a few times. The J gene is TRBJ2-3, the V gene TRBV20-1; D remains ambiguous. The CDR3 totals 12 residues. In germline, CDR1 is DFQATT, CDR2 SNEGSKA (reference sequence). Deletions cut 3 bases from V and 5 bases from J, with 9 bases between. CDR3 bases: TGCAGTGCTAGGCCGACTGTAGATACGCAGTATTTT. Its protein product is CSARPTVDTQYF.